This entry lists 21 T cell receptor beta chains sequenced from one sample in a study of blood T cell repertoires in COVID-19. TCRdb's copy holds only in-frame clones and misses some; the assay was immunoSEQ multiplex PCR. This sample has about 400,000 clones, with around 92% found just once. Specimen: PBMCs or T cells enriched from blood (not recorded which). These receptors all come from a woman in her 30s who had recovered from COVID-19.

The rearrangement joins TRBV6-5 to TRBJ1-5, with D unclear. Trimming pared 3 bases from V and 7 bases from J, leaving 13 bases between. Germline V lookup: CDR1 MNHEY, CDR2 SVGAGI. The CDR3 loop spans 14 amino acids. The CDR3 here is CASSYNSYIQPQHF. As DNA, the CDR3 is TGTGCCAGCAGTTATAACAGTTATATCCAGCCCCAGCATTTT.

CDR3 loop: CASSFPGTGDGYTF. The CDR3 DNA follows: TGTGCCAGCAGCTTTCCCGGGACAGGGGATGGCTACACCTTC. This chain joins TRBV5-4 and TRBJ1-2; 10 bases are a match to TRBD1. Germline V lookup: CDR1 SGHNT, CDR2 YYREEE (reference sequence). V was clipped by 2 bases and J by 6 bases; unmatched bases: 4. The CDR3 is made up of 14 amino acids.

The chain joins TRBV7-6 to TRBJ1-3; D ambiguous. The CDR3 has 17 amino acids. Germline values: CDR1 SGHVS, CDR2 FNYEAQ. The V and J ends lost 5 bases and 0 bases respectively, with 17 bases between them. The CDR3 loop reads CASSRDPGAGSGNTIYF. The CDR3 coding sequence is TGTGCCAGCAGCCGCGACCCAGGTGCCGGCTCTGGAAACACCATATATTTT.

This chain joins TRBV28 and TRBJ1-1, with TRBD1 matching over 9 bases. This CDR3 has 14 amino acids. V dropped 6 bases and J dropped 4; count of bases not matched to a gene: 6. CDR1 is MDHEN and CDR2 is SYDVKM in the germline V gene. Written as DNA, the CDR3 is TGTGCCAGCAGAGGGACAGGGAGGGGCACTGAAGCTTTCTTT. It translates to CASRGTGRGTEAFF.

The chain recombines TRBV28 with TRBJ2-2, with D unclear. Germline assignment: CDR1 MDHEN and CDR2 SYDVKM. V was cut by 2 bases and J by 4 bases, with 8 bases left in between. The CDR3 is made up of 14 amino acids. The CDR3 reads CASSLRPGTGELFF. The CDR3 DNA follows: TGTGCCAGCAGTTTACGTCCCGGCACCGGGGAGCTGTTTTTT. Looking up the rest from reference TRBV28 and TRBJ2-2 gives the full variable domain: DVKVTQSSRYLVKRTGEKVFLECVQDMDHENMFWYRQDPGLGLRLIYFSYDVKMKEKGDIPEGYSVSREKKERFSLILESASTNQTSMYLCASSLRPGTGELFFGEGSRLTVL.

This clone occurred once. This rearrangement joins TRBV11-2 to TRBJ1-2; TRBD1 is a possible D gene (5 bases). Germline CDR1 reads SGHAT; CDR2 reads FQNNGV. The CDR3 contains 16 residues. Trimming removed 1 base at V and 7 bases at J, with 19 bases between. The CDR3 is CASSLGGVTAGFGYTF. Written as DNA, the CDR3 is TGTGCCAGCAGCTTAGGGGGGGTCACCGCCGGGTTTGGCTACACCTTC.

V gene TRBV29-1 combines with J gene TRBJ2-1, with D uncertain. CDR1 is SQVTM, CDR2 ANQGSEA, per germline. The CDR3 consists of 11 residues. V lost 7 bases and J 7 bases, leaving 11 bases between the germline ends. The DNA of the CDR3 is TGCAGCGGCCGACTTGGGAATGAGCAGTTCTTC. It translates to CSGRLGNEQFF.

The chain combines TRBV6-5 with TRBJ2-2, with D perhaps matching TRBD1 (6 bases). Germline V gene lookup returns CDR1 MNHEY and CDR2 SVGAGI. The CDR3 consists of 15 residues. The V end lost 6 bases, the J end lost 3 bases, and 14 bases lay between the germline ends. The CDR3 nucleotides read TGTGCCAGCAGCAGGGGACAAGCGGACACCGGGGAGCTGTTTTTT. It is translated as CASSRGQADTGELFF.

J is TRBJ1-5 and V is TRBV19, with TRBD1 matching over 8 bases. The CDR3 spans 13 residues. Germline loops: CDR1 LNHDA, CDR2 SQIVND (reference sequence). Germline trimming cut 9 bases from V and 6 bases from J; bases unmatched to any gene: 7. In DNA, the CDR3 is TGTGCCAGCGCGACAGGGGTGGGTCAGCCCCAGCATTTT. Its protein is CASATGVGQPQHF.

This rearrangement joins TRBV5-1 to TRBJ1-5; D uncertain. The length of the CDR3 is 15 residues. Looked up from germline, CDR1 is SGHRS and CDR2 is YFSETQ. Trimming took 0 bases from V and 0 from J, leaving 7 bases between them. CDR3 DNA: TGCGCCAGCAGCTTGGAGGAGTTTAGCAATCAGCCCCAGCATTTT. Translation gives CASSLEEFSNQPQHF. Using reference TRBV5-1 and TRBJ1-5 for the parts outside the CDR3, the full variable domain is KAGVTQTPRYLIKTRGQQVTLSCSPISGHRSVSWYQQTPGQGLQFLFEYFSETQRNKGNFPGRFSGRQFSNSRSEMNVSTLELGDSALYLCASSLEEFSNQPQHFGDGTRLSIL.

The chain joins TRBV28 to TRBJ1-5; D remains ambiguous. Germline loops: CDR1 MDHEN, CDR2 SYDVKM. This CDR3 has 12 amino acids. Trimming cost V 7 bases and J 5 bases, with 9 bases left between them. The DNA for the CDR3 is TGTGCCAGCACGCGGGGTGATCAGCCCCAGCATTTT. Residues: CASTRGDQPQHF.

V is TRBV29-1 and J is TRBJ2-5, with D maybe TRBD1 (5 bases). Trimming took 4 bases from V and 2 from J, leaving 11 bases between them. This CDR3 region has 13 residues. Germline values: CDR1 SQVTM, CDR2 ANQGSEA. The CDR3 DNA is TGCAGCGTTGTGTTGACAGTACAAGAGACCCAGTACTTC. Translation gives CSVVLTVQETQYF.

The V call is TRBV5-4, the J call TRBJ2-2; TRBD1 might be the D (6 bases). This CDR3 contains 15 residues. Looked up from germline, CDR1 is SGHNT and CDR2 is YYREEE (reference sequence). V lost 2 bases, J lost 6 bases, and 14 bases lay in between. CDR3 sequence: CASSLAERQAGELFF. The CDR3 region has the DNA TGTGCCAGCAGCTTAGCTGAGCGACAGGCCGGGGAGCTGTTTTTT.

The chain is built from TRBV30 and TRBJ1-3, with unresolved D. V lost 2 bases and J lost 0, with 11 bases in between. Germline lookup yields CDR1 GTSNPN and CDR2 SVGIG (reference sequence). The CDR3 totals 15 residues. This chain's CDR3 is CAWSNSASSGNTIYF. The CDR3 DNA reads TGTGCCTGGAGTAATTCCGCGAGCTCTGGAAACACCATATATTTT.

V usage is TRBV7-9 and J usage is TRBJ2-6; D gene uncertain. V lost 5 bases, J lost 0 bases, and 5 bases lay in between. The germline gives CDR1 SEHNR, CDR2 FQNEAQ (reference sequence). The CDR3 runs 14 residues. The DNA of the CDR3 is TGTGCCAGCAGCACATACTCTGGGGCCAACGTCCTGACTTTC. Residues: CASSTYSGANVLTF.

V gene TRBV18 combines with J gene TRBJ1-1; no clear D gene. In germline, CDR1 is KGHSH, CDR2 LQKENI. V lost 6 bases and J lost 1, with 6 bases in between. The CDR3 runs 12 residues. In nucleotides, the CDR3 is TGTGCCAGCTCCGCGCCGAACACTGAAGCTTTCTTT. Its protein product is CASSAPNTEAFF. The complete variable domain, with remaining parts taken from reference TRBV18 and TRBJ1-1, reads NAGVMQNPRHLVRRRGQEARLRCSPMKGHSHVYWYRQLPEEGLKFMVYLQKENIIDESGMPKERFSAEFPKEGPSILRIQQVVRGDSAAYFCASSAPNTEAFFGQGTRLTVV.

The CDR3 DNA follows: TGTGCCAGCAGCTTAGTGCTAGCGGGAGGGCCAGATTCAGAGACCCAGTACTTC. Protein: CASSLVLAGGPDSETQYF. The chain employs TRBV11-2 and TRBJ2-5; 12 bases line up with TRBD2. J gave up 4 bases and V 1 base, and 10 bases lay outside the gene matches. CDR1 SGHAT and CDR2 FQNNGV come from the germline V gene. The CDR3 consists of 18 residues.

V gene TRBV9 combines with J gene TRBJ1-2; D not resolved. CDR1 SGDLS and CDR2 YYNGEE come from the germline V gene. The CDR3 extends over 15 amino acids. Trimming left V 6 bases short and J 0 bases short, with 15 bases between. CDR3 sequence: CASTPSGAPNYGYTF. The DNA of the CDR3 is TGTGCCAGCACTCCATCCGGAGCTCCTAACTATGGCTACACCTTC.

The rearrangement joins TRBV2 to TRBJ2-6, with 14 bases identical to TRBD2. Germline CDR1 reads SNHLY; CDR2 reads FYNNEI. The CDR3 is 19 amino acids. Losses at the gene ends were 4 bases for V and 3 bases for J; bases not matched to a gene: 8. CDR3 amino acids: CASSARGLAGAGGANVLTF. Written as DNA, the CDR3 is TGTGCCAGCAGTGCACGGGGACTAGCGGGAGCTGGTGGGGCCAACGTCCTGACTTTC.

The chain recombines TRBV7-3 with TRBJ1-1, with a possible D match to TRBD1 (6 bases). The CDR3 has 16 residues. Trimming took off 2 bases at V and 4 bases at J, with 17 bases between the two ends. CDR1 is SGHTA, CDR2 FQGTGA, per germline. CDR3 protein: CASSLFGAGAFTEAFF. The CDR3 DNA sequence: TGTGCCAGCAGCTTATTTGGGGCGGGGGCATTCACTGAAGCTTTCTTT.

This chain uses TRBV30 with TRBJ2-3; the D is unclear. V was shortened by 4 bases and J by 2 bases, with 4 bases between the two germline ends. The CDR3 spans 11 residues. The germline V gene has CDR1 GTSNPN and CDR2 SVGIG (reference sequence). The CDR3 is CAWIITDTQYF. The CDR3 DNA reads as TGTGCCTGGATTATCACAGATACGCAGTATTTT.